This T cell receptor beta chain was sequenced during a study of shared T cell receptors in the human thymus. Here immunoSEQ multiplex PCR was the method, and the copy in TCRdb shows in-frame clones only, minus some. The sample holds hundreds of thousands of clones, around 87% seen once. The ends lost 7 bases at V and 8 bases at J; junction bases unmatched: 7. The CDR3 is 12 residues long. From germline, CDR1 is MDHEN and CDR2 SYDVKM. These data were also reused for a study on human thymus T cells. That study adds: Healthy Finnish infants undergoing corrective surgery for congenital heart defects were used as donors. It was from resections taken during corrective heart surgery that the thymus tissue came. Unrelated individuals had highly overlapping thymic repertoires, as reported in related research.

This chain links TRBV28 with TRBJ1-1, with 7 bases lining up with TRBD1. The TCR sequence derives from a boy less than two years old with a congenital heart defect. The sample taken for sequencing was thymocytes. CDR3 protein: CASKTGASEAFF. For the CDR3, the DNA is TGTGCCAGCAAAACAGGGGCTTCGGAAGCTTTCTTT.